This TCR beta chain is from a study of post-analysis software for immune sequencing data. General study findings and limits: TRBV5-6, TRBV5-1 and TRBV20-1 were among four or five TRBV segments more frequent in patients than controls.

Turning to this clonotype: Antigen: not known.

Incorporated into the TCR beta cDNA libraries were unique molecular identifiers, which served to reduce PCR and sequencing biases. MiXCR, applied by TCRdb to the PCR reads, yields one record per CDR3 protein. The data show hundreds of thousands of distinct CDR3 sequences, with roughly 27% seen just once and 0.5% to 0.6% held by the top ten. This CDR3 region has 16 residues. Per the germline V gene, CDR1 is SGHTA and CDR2 is FQGNSA. V lost 3 bases and J lost 1, with 15 bases in between. The V gene is TRBV7-2, the J gene TRBJ1-1; D remains unclear. Input material: blood. The receptor comes from a girl aged 5 to 17 with multiple sclerosis. Written as DNA, the CDR3 is TGTGCCAGCAGCTTGGGTGGCAGCATCAAGAACACTGAAGCTTTCTTT. The encoded protein is CASSLGGSIKNTEAFF.